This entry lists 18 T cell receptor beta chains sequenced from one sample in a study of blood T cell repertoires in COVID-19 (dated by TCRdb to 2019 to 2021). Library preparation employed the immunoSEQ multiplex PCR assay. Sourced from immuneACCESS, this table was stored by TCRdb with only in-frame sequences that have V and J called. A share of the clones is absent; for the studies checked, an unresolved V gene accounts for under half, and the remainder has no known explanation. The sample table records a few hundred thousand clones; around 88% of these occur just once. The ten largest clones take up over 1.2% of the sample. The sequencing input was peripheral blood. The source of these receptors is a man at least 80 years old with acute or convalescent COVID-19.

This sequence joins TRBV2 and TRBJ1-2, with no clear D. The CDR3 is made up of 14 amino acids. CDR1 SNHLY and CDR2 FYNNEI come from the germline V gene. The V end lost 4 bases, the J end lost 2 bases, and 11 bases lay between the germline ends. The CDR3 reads CASSGTVNNYGYTF. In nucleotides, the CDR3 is TGTGCCAGCAGTGGAACGGTAAACAACTATGGCTACACCTTC.

The DNA of the CDR3 is TGTGCCAGCAGCTTATTACCCCGGGGTTCTAATCAGCCCCAGCATTTT. It specifies CASSLLPRGSNQPQHF. The chain uses TRBV7-2 and TRBJ1-5, with D uncertain. The CDR3 runs to 16 residues. V gave up 2 bases and J gave up 4 bases, with 15 bases separating them. Germline loops: CDR1 SGHTA, CDR2 FQGNSA.

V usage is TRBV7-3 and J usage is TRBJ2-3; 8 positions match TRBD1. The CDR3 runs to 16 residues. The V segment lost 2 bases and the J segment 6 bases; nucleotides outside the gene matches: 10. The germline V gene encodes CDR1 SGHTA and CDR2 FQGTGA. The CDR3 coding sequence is TGTGCCAGCAGCTTACTACCCGACAGGGGAACCGATACGCAGTATTTT. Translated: CASSLLPDRGTDTQYF.

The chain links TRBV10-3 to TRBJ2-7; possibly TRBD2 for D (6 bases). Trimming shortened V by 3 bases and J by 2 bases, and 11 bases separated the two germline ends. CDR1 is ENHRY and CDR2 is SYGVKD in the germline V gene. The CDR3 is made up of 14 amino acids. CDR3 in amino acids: CAISEWGEPYEQYF. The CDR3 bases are TGTGCCATCAGTGAATGGGGGGAGCCCTACGAGCAGTACTTC.

CDR3 loop: CASSSAGTGARDEQFF. The CDR3 nucleotides read TGTGCCAGCAGCTCTGCCGGGACAGGGGCCCGCGATGAGCAGTTCTTC. The chain joins TRBV7-9 to TRBJ2-1; 10 bases line up with TRBD1. Germline assignment: CDR1 SEHNR and CDR2 FQNEAQ (reference sequence). The CDR3 is made up of 16 amino acids. V dropped 4 bases and J dropped 8; count of bases not matched to a gene: 11.

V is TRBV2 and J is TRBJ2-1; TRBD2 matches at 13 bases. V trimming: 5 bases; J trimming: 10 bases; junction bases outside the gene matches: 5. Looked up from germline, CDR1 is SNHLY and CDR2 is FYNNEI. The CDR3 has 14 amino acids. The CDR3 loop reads CASSFGTSGIEQFF. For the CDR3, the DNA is TGTGCCAGCAGTTTCGGGACTAGCGGGATCGAGCAGTTCTTC.

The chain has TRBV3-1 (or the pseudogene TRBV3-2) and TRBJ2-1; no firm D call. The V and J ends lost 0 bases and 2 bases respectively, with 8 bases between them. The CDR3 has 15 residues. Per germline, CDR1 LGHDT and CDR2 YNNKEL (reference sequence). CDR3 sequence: CASSQDVVAYNEQFF. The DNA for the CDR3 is TGTGCCAGCAGCCAAGATGTAGTAGCCTACAATGAGCAGTTCTTC.

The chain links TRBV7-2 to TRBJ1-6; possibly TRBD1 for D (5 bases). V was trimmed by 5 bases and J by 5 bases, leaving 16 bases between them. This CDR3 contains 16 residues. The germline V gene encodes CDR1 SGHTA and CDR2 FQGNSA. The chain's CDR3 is CASSPRGQGNNSPLHF. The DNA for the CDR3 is TGTGCCAGCAGCCCAAGAGGCCAGGGTAATAATTCACCCCTCCACTTT.

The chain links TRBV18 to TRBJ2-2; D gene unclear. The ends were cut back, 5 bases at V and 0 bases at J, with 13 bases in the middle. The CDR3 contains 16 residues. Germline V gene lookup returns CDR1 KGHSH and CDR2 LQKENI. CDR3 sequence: CASSWAFPANTGELFF. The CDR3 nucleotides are TGTGCCAGCTCATGGGCATTCCCTGCGAACACCGGGGAGCTGTTTTTT.

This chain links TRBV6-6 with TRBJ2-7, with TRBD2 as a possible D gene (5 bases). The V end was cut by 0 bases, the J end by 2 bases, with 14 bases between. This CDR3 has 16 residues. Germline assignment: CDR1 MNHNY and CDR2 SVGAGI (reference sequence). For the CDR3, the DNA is TGTGCCAGCAGTTACTCAGCTCTAGCATTGACCTACGAGCAGTACTTC. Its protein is CASSYSALALTYEQYF.

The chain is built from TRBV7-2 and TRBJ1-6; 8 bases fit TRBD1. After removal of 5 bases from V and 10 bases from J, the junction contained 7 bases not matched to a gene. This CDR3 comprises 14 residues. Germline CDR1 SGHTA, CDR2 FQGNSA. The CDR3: CASSQGQGGSPLHF. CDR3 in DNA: TGTGCCAGCAGCCAAGGACAGGGAGGGTCACCCCTCCACTTT.

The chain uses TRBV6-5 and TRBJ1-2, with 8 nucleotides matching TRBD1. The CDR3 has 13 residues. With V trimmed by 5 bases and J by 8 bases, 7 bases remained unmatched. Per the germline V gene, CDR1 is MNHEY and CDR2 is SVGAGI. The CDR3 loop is CASSIGQGRGYTF. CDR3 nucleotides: TGTGCCAGCAGTATTGGACAGGGCCGCGGCTACACCTTC.

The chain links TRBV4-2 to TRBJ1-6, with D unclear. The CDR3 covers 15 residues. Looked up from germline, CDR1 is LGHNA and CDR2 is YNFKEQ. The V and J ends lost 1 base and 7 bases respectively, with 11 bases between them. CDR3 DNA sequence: TGTGCCAGCAGCCAAGGGGCCTTTGACAATTCACCCCTCCACTTT. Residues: CASSQGAFDNSPLHF.

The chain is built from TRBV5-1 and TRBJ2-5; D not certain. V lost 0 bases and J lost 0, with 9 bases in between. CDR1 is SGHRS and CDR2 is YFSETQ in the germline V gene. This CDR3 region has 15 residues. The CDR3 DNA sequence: TGCGCCAGCAGCTTGGTACCCCGGGACCAAGAGACCCAGTACTTC. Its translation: CASSLVPRDQETQYF. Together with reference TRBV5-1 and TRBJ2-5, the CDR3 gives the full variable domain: KAGVTQTPRYLIKTRGQQVTLSCSPISGHRSVSWYQQTPGQGLQFLFEYFSETQRNKGNFPGRFSGRQFSNSRSEMNVSTLELGDSALYLCASSLVPRDQETQYFGPGTRLLVL.

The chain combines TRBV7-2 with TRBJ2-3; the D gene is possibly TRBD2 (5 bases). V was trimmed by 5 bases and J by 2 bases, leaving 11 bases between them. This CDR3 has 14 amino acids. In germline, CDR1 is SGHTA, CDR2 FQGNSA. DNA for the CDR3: TGTGCCAGCAGCCCGGCGGGCATCACAGATACGCAGTATTTT. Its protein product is CASSPAGITDTQYF.

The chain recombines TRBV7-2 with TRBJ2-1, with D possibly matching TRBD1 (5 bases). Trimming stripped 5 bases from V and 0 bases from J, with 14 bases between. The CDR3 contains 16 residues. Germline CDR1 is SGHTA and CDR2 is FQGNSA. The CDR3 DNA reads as TGTGCCAGCAGCCCGTTTGGGGCAGGCTCCTACAATGAGCAGTTCTTC. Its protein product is CASSPFGAGSYNEQFF. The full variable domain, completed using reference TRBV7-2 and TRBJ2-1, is GAGVSQSPSNKVTEKGKDVELRCDPISGHTALYWYRQSLGQGLEFLIYFQGNSAPDKSGLPSDRFSAERTGGSVSTLTIQRTQQEDSAVYLCASSPFGAGSYNEQFFGPGTRLTVL.

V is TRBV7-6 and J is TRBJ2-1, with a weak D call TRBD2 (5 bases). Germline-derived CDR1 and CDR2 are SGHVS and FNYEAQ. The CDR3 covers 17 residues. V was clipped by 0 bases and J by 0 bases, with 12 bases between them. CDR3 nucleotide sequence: TGTGCCAGCAGCTTAGCGGCGGGCCCCTTCTCCTACAATGAGCAGTTCTTC. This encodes CASSLAAGPFSYNEQFF.

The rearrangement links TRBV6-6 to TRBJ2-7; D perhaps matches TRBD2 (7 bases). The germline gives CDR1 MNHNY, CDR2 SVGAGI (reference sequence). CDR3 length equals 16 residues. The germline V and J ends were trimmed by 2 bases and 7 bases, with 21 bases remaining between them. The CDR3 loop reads CASSYPPGGGASEQYF. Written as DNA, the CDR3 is TGTGCCAGCAGTTACCCTCCGGGTGGGGGGGCGAGTGAGCAGTACTTC.